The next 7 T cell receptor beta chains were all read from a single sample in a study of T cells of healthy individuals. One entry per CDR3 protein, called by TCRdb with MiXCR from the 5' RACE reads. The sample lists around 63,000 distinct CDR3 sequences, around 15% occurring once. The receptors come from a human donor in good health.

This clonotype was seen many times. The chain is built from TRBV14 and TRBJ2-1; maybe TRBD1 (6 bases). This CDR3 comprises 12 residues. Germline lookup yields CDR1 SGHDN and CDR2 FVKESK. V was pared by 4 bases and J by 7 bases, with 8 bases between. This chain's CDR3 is CASSPQGNEQFF. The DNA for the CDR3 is TGTGCCAGCAGCCCTCAGGGGAATGAGCAGTTCTTC. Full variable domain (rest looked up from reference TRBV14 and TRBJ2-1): EAGVTQFPSHSVIEKGQTVTLRCDPISGHDNLYWYRRVMGKEIKFLLHFVKESKQDESGMPNNRFLAERTGGTYSTLKVQPAELEDSGVYFCASSPQGNEQFFGPGTRLTVL.

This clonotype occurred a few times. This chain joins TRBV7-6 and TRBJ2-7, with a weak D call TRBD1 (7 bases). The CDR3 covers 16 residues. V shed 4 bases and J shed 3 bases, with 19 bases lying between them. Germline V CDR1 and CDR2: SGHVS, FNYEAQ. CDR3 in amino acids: CASSYRPGGLLYEQYF. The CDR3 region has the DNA TGTGCCAGCAGCTACCGGCCAGGGGGACTTCTCTACGAGCAGTACTTC. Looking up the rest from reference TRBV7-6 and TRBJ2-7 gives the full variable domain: GAGVSQSPRYKVTKRGQDVALRCDPISGHVSLYWYRQALGQGPEFLTYFNYEAQQDKSGLPNDRFSAERPEGSISTLTIQRTEQRDSAMYRCASSYRPGGLLYEQYFGPGTRLTVT.

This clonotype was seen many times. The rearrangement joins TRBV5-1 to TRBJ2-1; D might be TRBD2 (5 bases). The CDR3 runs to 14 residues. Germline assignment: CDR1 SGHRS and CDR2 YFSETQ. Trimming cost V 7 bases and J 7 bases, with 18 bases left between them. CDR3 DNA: TGCGCCAGCGCCGGACTCCCACCGCTGAATGAGCAGTTCTTC. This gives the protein CASAGLPPLNEQFF.

CDR3 sequence reads: CASSSGRTHEQYF. Written as DNA, the CDR3 is TGTGCCAGCAGCTCGGGGAGGACCCACGAGCAGTACTTC. The rearrangement links TRBV7-9 to TRBJ2-7, with TRBD2 as a possible D gene (6 bases). The CDR3 contains 13 residues. V shed 4 bases and J shed 5 bases, with 12 bases lying between them. Germline V gene sequence: CDR1 SEHNR, CDR2 FQNEAQ (reference sequence).

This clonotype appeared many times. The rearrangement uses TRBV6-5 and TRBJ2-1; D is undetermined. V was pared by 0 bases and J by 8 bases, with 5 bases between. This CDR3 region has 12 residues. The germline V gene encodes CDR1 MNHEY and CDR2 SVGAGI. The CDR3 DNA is TGTGCCAGCAGTTACTCCGGTTATGAGCAGTTCTTC. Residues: CASSYSGYEQFF.

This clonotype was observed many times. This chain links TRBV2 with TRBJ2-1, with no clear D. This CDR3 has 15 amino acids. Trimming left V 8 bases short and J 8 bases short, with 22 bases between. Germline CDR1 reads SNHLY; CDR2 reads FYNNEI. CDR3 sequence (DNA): TGTGCCAGCGGGGATTGGCGTGGGGTCTCAGATGAGCAGTTCTTC. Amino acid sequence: CASGDWRGVSDEQFF.

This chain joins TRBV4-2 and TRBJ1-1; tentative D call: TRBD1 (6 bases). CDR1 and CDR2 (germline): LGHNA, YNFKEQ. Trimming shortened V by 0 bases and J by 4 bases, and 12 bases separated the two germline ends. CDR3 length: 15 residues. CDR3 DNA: TGTGCCAGCAGCCAAGAAAAGGGGGGGCTCACTGAAGCTTTCTTT. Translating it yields CASSQEKGGLTEAFF.